Below are 5 T cell receptor beta chains sequenced from a single sample in a study of shared clonotypes between healthy human individuals. Generated by immunoSEQ multiplex PCR, the TCRdb table keeps only in-frame clones and is missing some. The sample yields roughly 640,000 clones, under 80% seen once. The sequenced sample consisted of memory CD4+ T cells sorted from blood. Regarding subset: CD45RA-negative fraction. These receptors came from a woman aged 30 to 39 in good health.

The chain combines TRBV6-5 with TRBJ2-5; TRBD2 matches at 7 bases. Trimming took 2 bases from V and 5 from J; bases not matched to a gene: 2. Germline CDR1 reads MNHEY; CDR2 reads SVGAGI. This CDR3 contains 13 residues. CDR3 in DNA: TGTGCCAGCAGTTACCTCGGGGGGGAGACCCAGTACTTC. It yields the protein CASSYLGGETQYF.

This chain joins TRBV29-1 and TRBJ2-3; TRBD2 aligns across 13 bases. The CDR3 sequence is 16 residues long. J lost 2 bases, V lost 3 bases, and 5 bases had no gene match. Germline CDR1 SQVTM, CDR2 ANQGSEA. The CDR3 nucleotides are TGCAGCGTTGAGGGGACTAGCGGGGACTACACAGATACGCAGTATTTT. Translating gives CSVEGTSGDYTDTQYF.

The genes are TRBV18 and TRBJ1-4; 7 positions agree with TRBD1. The CDR3 extends over 15 amino acids. The V gene's germline CDR1 is KGHSH and CDR2 LQKENI. Trimming removed 3 bases from V and 5 bases from J; junction bases left unmatched: 6. The CDR3, as DNA: TGTGCCAGCTCACCGACGGACAGGTTAAATGAAAAACTGTTTTTT. Translated, it gives CASSPTDRLNEKLFF.

The chain uses TRBV19 and TRBJ1-5; D unclear. Trimming cost V 10 bases and J 5 bases, with 18 bases left between them. Per the germline V gene, CDR1 is LNHDA and CDR2 is SQIVND (reference sequence). There are 14 residues in the CDR3. The CDR3 DNA follows: TGTGCCACCGCAACCGACCGGGGTTATCAGCCCCAGCATTTT. It is translated as CATATDRGYQPQHF.

With respect to this clone: Other DNA sequences within the sample encode an identical CDR3. This chain joins TRBV20-1 and TRBJ2-5; D call uncertain. Germline assignment: CDR1 DFQATT and CDR2 SNEGSKA (reference sequence). Trimming cost V 6 bases and J 5 bases, with 7 bases left between them. CDR3 length: 10 residues. The CDR3 DNA reads TGCAGTGCCCTAGGGGAGACCCAGTACTTC. Protein product: CSALGETQYF.